This record concerns one TCR beta chain sequence. This record comes from a study of blood T cell repertoires in COVID-19. Two consecutive negative NP/OP PCR tests, clearance, or resolved symptoms defined Cohort 3 recovery. The germline CDR1 and CDR2 sequences are SNHLY and FYNNEI. The CDR3 length is 14 residues. V lost 5 bases, J lost 7 bases, and 4 bases stayed unmatched. Profiled with immunoSEQ multiplex PCR; TCRdb holds only in-frame clones, not every one. Of approximately 160,000 clones in the sample, around 80% were seen once. Sequenced sample: PBMCs or T cells enriched from blood (not recorded which). The chain couples TRBV2 to TRBJ1-5; 11 positions agree with TRBD1. The receptor's source is a woman aged 45-65 years who had recovered from COVID-19. The CDR3 is CASSSGTGGQPQHF. Here the CDR3 DNA reads TGTGCCAGCAGTTCCGGGACAGGGGGACAGCCCCAGCATTTT.